These 14 T cell receptor beta chains originate from one sample sequenced in a study of T cell responses to AZD1222 COVID-19 vaccine. Assay used: immunoSEQ multiplex PCR; TCRdb lists only in-frame clones, some missing. The sample yields about 130,000 clones, roughly 91% seen once. The sample in question was peripheral blood, obtained 28 days after the second AZD1222 dose. The receptor source for this set is an adult who received the AZD1222 COVID-19 vaccine.

The V call is TRBV5-6, the J call TRBJ1-6, with a weak D call TRBD1 (6 bases). The V and J ends lost 1 base and 8 bases respectively, with 19 bases between them. There are 17 residues in the CDR3. CDR1 and CDR2 from the germline V gene are SGHDT and YYEEEE. The CDR3 loop is CASSLRLRGYVDSPLHF. The CDR3 coding sequence is TGTGCCAGCAGCTTGAGGCTCAGGGGCTATGTGGATTCACCCCTCCACTTT. The full variable domain, with the rest looked up from reference TRBV5-6 and TRBJ1-6, is DAGVTQSPTHLIKTRGQQVTLRCSPKSGHDTVSWYQQALGQGPQFIFQYYEEEERQRGNFPDRFSGHQFPNYSSELNVNALLLGDSALYLCASSLRLRGYVDSPLHFGNGTRLTVT.

J is TRBJ1-2 and V is TRBV6-5; D might be TRBD1 (6 bases). V was clipped by 0 bases and J by 7 bases, with 12 bases between them. Germline loops: CDR1 MNHEY, CDR2 SVGAGI. CDR3 length: 14 residues. For the CDR3, the DNA is TGTGCCAGCAGTTACTCTCCGGGGGCGGGTGGCTACACCTTC. Residues: CASSYSPGAGGYTF.

This chain uses TRBV7-8 with TRBJ1-6, with 9 bases identical to TRBD1. This CDR3 region has 15 residues. The germline V gene has CDR1 SGHVS and CDR2 FQNEAQ. V shed 2 bases, J shed 10 bases, and the junction held 6 bases outside the gene matches. The CDR3 coding sequence is TGTGCCAGCAGCTTATTGGGACAGGGCAGGTCACCCCTCCACTTT. This gives the protein CASSLLGQGRSPLHF.

The chain carries TRBV4-1 and TRBJ1-2; D remains ambiguous. Trimming stripped 5 bases from V and 2 bases from J, with 9 bases between. CDR3 length: 13 residues. Germline lookup yields CDR1 MGHRA and CDR2 YSYEKL. For the CDR3, the DNA is TGCGCCAGCAGCTCCCACCTCAACTATGGCTACACCTTC. It yields the protein CASSSHLNYGYTF.

V is TRBV2 and J is TRBJ1-5; D not resolved. CDR1 and CDR2 from the germline V gene are SNHLY and FYNNEI. Deletions cut 1 base from V and 8 bases from J, with 15 bases between. This CDR3 has 15 amino acids. CDR3 coding DNA: TGTGCCAGCAGTGAAGGGGCACACCGAAGGGAGCCCCAGCATTTT. It specifies CASSEGAHRREPQHF. The entire variable domain, with the rest obtained from reference TRBV2 and TRBJ1-5, is as follows: EPEVTQTPSHQVTQMGQEVILRCVPISNHLYFYWYRQILGQKVEFLVSFYNNEISEKSEIFDDQFSVERPDGSNFTLKIRSTKLEDSAMYFCASSEGAHRREPQHFGDGTRLSIL.

The J gene is TRBJ2-1, the V gene TRBV19, with D perhaps TRBD2 (6 bases). V was cut by 3 bases and J by 6 bases, with 6 bases left in between. This CDR3 spans 12 amino acids. Germline V gives CDR1 LNHDA, CDR2 SQIVND (reference sequence). The CDR3 spells CASSMGGNEQFF. Written as DNA, the CDR3 is TGTGCCAGTAGTATGGGAGGCAATGAGCAGTTCTTC.

V and J are TRBV11-1 and TRBJ1-4; D uncertain. This CDR3 comprises 12 residues. The germline CDR1 and CDR2 sequences are SGHAT and FQDESV (reference sequence). V lost 5 bases and J lost 6, with 7 bases in between. The CDR3 loop reads CASSQGYEKLFF. The CDR3 DNA reads as TGTGCCAGCAGCCAAGGTTATGAAAAACTGTTTTTT.

The chain carries TRBV3-1 (or the pseudogene TRBV3-2) and TRBJ2-2; 7 bases agree with TRBD1. Trimming cost V 4 bases and J 2 bases; bases outside gene matches: 10. This CDR3 has 17 residues. Looked up from germline, CDR1 is LGHDT and CDR2 is YNNKEL (reference sequence). CDR3 sequence (DNA): TGTGCCAGCAGCCCGACCCTGACAGGGAGCAACACCGGGGAGCTGTTTTTT. Its protein product is CASSPTLTGSNTGELFF.

The genes are TRBV29-1 and TRBJ1-2; no definite D call. V lost 1 base and J lost 8, with 11 bases in between. The CDR3 has 12 residues. The germline V gene has CDR1 SQVTM and CDR2 ANQGSEA. The CDR3 sequence: CSVEASGGGYTF. The DNA of the CDR3 is TGCAGCGTTGAAGCCTCAGGAGGCGGCTACACCTTC.

This sequence joins TRBV9 and TRBJ2-7; 7 nucleotides line up with TRBD1. The CDR3 is 15 amino acids. V lost 0 bases and J lost 0; bases outside the gene matches: 3. Germline-derived CDR1 and CDR2 are SGDLS and YYNGEE. The CDR3 region has the DNA TGTGCCAGCAGCGTAGGGACAGGCGGCTCCTACGAGCAGTACTTC. Amino acid sequence: CASSVGTGGSYEQYF.

This chain connects TRBV7-9 to TRBJ1-6, with D unresolved. The CDR3 is made up of 13 amino acids. Germline CDR1 is SEHNR and CDR2 is FQNEAQ (reference sequence). The V end lost 11 bases, the J end lost 7 bases, and 15 bases lay between the germline ends. The CDR3 protein is CAGEVAGNSPLHF. CDR3 nucleotide sequence: TGTGCCGGGGAAGTCGCCGGGAATTCACCCCTCCACTTT.

The chain is built from TRBV9 and TRBJ2-3; TRBD2 matches 10 bases. CDR3 size: 16 residues. V shed 4 bases and J 2 bases; nucleotides not matched to a gene: 7. Germline CDR1 reads SGDLS; CDR2 reads YYNGEE. CDR3 bases: TGTGCCAGCAGCCCGCAAGCGGGGGGGCCCACAGATACGCAGTATTTT. This sequence encodes CASSPQAGGPTDTQYF.

J is TRBJ2-1 and V is TRBV2; D perhaps matches TRBD1 (5 bases). The CDR3 is 14 amino acids. V dropped 4 bases and J dropped 2 bases, with 9 bases sitting between them. CDR1 is SNHLY, CDR2 FYNNEI, per germline. The chain's CDR3 is CASSVLTAYNEQFF. The CDR3 DNA reads TGTGCCAGCAGTGTTTTGACAGCCTACAATGAGCAGTTCTTC.

This chain connects TRBV27 to TRBJ1-2; the match to TRBD1 covers 7 bases. Germline loops: CDR1 MNHEY, CDR2 SMNVEV (reference sequence). V lost 6 bases to trimming and J lost 4 bases; unmatched junction nucleotides: 8. CDR3 length: 14 residues. The CDR3 spells CASSRDSNLYGYTF. Here the CDR3 DNA reads TGTGCCAGCAGCCGGGACAGCAATCTCTATGGCTACACCTTC.